What follows describes a single TCR beta chain. Its specificity is unknown. These data belong to a study of T cell repertoires in cytomegalovirus infection. The overall study: Peptides in the study included HLA-C-restricted and HLA-B-restricted CMV epitopes. Public TCR beta signature analysis indicated the presence of both CMV infection and matching HLA type.

Whole-study findings and limits: HLA-C-restricted CMV clonotypes gave the most frequent clonotype in two of eight donors. Totalled public TCR beta family frequency picked out people who carried CMV plus the relevant HLA.

The CDR3 is made up of 15 amino acids. The ends lost 8 bases at V and 8 bases at J; junction bases unmatched: 12. TCRdb re-derived calls from the reads in MiXCR, one entry per CDR3 protein. The sample lists 200,000 to 250,000 distinct CDR3 sequences, 35% to 40% occurring once. The input for sequencing was CD8+ T cells from cultured PBMCs, taken from culture after CMV antigen stimulation. The receptor was isolated from a human donor in good health (CMV status not recorded). Some clones in this sample may be carry-over from other donors' samples. This chain joins TRBV5-3 and TRBJ2-1; 11 bases align to TRBD1. TRBV5-3 is designated an ORF whose function remains uncertain. CDR3 bases: TGTGCCAGCAGCGCGGACAGGGGGCAAAGGGATGAGCAGTTCTTC. As protein: CASSADRGQRDEQFF.